This T cell receptor beta chain was recovered during a study of shared clonotypes between healthy human individuals. This CDR3 is 14 amino acids long. The trim removed 0 bases at V and 3 bases at J, leaving 0 bases unmatched. CDR1 and CDR2 from the germline V gene are SNHLY and FYNNEI. Sequencing used immunoSEQ multiplex PCR; TCRdb keeps in-frame clones, though not all of them. The table has a few million clones, approximately 95% seen once; the top ten hold roughly 0.13%. Naive CD45RA+ and memory CD45RA-negative subsets were split from CD4+ cells. This receptor was identified in a man between 18 and 35 years old in good health. V gene TRBV2 combines with J gene TRBJ2-7, with 9 bases lining up with TRBD1. Sequencing used naive CD4+ T cells sorted from blood. As for subset: CD45RA+ positively selected. The CDR3 nucleotides are TGTGCCAGCAGTGAAGCGGGACAGGGCTACGAGCAGTACTTC. Its translation is CASSEAGQGYEQYF. The full variable domain, rest sourced from reference TRBV2 and TRBJ2-7, is EPEVTQTPSHQVTQMGQEVILRCVPISNHLYFYWYRQILGQKVEFLVSFYNNEISEKSEIFDDQFSVERPDGSNFTLKIRSTKLEDSAMYFCASSEAGQGYEQYFGPGTRLTVT.